This TCR beta chain came from a study of STAT3 mutations in large granular lymphocyte leukemia. Whole-study results and caveats: TCR clonotype switching after therapy occurred in about 35% of the 18 patients. In several patients, dominant TCR clone burden exceeded STAT3 mutant burden. In T-cell large granular lymphocyte leukemia, about half of patients showed multiple immunodominant subclonotypes. Clonal expansion was inferred from other time points because no sample existed at each clone's first appearance.

Clones were sequenced by immunoSEQ multiplex PCR, and TCRdb holds only the in-frame ones, with some missing. The sample contains roughly 40,000 clones, around nine tenths of which appear only once. Points on this clone: Its matching antigen is unknown.

Germline V lookup: CDR1 SGHTA, CDR2 FQGNSA. This CDR3 is 15 amino acids long. Trimming removed 4 bases from V and 12 bases from J, with 19 bases in between. This chain links TRBV7-2 with TRBJ1-6; no reliable D call. The sequenced material came from PBMCs. This TCR derives from a human donor with T large granular lymphocyte leukemia. Some clones in this sample may be carry-over from other donors' samples. CDR3 sequence reads: CASSSAGVPKVPLHF. CDR3 nucleotide sequence: TGTGCCAGCAGCTCAGCTGGGGTCCCCAAAGTACCCCTCCACTTT.